This TCR beta chain was found in a study of blood T cell repertoires in COVID-19. Method: immunoSEQ multiplex PCR; TCRdb's copy keeps in-frame clones and lacks some. The sample records 95,000 to 120,000 clones, about two thirds being singletons. The sample comprised peripheral blood. The TCR sequence derives from a woman between 35 and 50 years old with acute or convalescent COVID-19.

The CDR3: CASSRDSSSYEQYF. CDR3 bases: TGTGCCAGCTCACGGGACTCAAGCTCCTACGAGCAGTACTTC. The chain has TRBV18 and TRBJ2-7; TRBD2 is a possible D gene (6 bases). The germline V gene has CDR1 KGHSH and CDR2 LQKENI. Trimming stripped 4 bases from V and 0 bases from J, with 10 bases between. CDR3 length: 14 residues.